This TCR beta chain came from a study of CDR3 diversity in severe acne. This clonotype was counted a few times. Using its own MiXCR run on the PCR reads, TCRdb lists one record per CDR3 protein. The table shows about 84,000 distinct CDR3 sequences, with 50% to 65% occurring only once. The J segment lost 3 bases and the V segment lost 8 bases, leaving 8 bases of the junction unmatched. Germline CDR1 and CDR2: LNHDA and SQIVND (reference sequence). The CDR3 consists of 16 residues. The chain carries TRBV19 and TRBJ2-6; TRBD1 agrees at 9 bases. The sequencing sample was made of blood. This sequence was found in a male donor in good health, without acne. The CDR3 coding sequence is TGTGCCAGTTCACAGGGGGCGTCAGGTGGGGCCAACGTCCTGACTTTC. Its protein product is CASSQGASGGANVLTF.